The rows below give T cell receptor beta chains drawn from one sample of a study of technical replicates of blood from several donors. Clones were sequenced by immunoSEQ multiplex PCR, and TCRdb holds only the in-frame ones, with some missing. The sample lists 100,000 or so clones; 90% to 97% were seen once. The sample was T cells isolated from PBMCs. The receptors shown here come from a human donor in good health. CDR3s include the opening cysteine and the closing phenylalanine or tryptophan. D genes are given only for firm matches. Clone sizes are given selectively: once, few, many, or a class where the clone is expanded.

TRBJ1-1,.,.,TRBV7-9,TGTGCCAGCAGCATCGGCACTGAAGCTTTCTTT,CASSIGTEAFF
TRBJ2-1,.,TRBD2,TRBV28,TGTGCCAGCAGGGAGGGGACTAGCGGGAGAAATGAGCAGTTCTTC,CASREGTSGRNEQFF
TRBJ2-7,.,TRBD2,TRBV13,TGTGCCAGCAGCCAATACAGCGGGAAAACTTACGAGCAGTACTTC,CASSQYSGKTYEQYF
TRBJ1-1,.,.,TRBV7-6,TGTGCCAGCAGCAAATACCAGGGAGGGACCATGAACACTGAAGCTTTCTTT,CASSKYQGGTMNTEAFF
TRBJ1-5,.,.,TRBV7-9,TGTGCCAGCAGCGGGGGGACCCCCAATCAGCCCCAGCATTTT,CASSGGTPNQPQHF
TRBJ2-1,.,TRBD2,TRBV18,TGTGCCAGCTCACCTATGGGACTAGCGTTAGCTAATGAGCAGTTCTTC,CASSPMGLALANEQFF
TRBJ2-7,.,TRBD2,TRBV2,TGTGCCAGCAGCGCCTTTGGGACTACGAGCTCCTACGAGCAGTACTTC,CASSAFGTTSSYEQYF
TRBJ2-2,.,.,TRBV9,TGTGCCAGCAGCGTAAACCTCAATTCTGCGAGCGAGCCCGGGGAGCTGTTTTTT,CASSVNLNSASEPGELFF
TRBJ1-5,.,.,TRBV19,TGTGCCAGTAGTATAGGGCAGAATCAGCCCCAGCATTTT,CASSIGQNQPQHF
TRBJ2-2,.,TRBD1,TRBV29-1,TGCAGCGTTGAGGTCCCATTGGGACAGGGGACCGGGGAGCTGTTTTTT,CSVEVPLGQGTGELFF
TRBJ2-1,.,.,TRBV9,TGTGCCAGCAGCGTAGGATGGGGGGATTCCTACAATGAGCAGTTCTTC,CASSVGWGDSYNEQFF
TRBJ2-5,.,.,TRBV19,TGTGCCAGTAGCGAGGGACAAGAGACCCAGTACTTC,CASSEGQETQYF
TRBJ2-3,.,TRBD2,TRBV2,TGTGCCAGCGGAGGACTAGGAAGGACAGATACGCAGTATTTT,CASGGLGRTDTQYF
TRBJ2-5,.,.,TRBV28,TGTGCCAGCAGTTTAGAGGGATTCACTAGAGAAGAGACCCAGTACTTC,CASSLEGFTREETQYF
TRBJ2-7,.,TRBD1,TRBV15,TGTGCCACCACGTTCCGTCGGGACAGCACCTACGAGCAGTACTTC,CATTFRRDSTYEQYF
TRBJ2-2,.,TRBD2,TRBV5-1,TGCGCCAGCAGCTTCACTAGCGGAGGGAACACCGGGGAGCTGTTTTTT,CASSFTSGGNTGELFF
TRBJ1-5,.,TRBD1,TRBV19,TGTGCCAGTAGCAGAACGGACAGGGAGTCGGCTCAGCCCCAGCATTTT,CASSRTDRESAQPQHF
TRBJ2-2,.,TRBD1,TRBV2,TGTGCCAGCCGAAAACTACAGGGGGCCGGCACCGGGGAGCTGTTTTTT,CASRKLQGAGTGELFF
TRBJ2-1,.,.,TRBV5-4,TGTGCCAGCAGCTTGCAGAATGAGCAGTTCTTC,CASSLQNEQFF
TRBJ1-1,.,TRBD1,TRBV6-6,TGTGCCAGCAGGGACAGGGGACAAAACACTGAAGCTTTCTTT,CASRDRGQNTEAFF
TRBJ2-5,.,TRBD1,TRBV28,TGTGCCAGCAGTTCGGACAGGGAGACCCAGTACTTC,CASSSDRETQYF
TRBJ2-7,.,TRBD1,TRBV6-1,TGTGCCAGCAGTGAATTACAGGGGGACCCTTACGAGCAGTACTTC,CASSELQGDPYEQYF
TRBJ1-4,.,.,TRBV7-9,TGTGCCAGCAGCTTAATGCAGGGTGCCTCGGTTGAAAAACTGTTTTTT,CASSLMQGASVEKLFF
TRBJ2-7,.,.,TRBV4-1,TGCGCCAGCAGCCCCAACAGGGATTTCCCCTGGTACGAGCAGTACTTC,CASSPNRDFPWYEQYF
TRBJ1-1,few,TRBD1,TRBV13,TGTGCCAGCAGCTTAGAAGAGACAGGGGTAGCTTTCTTT,CASSLEETGVAFF
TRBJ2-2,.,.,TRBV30,TGTGCCTGGACCGAACAGAACACCGGGGAGCTGTTTTTT,CAWTEQNTGELFF
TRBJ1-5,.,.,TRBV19,TGTGCCAGTGCGCGCGGCCACAATCAGCCCCAGCATTTT,CASARGHNQPQHF
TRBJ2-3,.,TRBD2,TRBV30,TGTGCCTGGAGTCGCGGGGGGCGTATGGCAGATACGCAGTATTTT,CAWSRGGRMADTQYF
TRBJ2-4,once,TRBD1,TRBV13,TGTGCCAGCAGAGCCGGCCAGGGGGCGATAGCCAAAAACATTCAGTACTTC,CASRAGQGAIAKNIQYF
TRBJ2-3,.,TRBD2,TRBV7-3,TGTGCCAGCAGCCCCGGACTAGGCACAGATACGCAGTATTTT,CASSPGLGTDTQYF
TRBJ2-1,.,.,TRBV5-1,TGCGCCAGCAGCTTGGCCACGGGAGAGCAGTTCTTC,CASSLATGEQFF
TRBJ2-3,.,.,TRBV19,TGTGCCAGTAGTATAGAAAGTGAGGGTTCGACATATACGCAGTATTTT,CASSIESEGSTYTQYF
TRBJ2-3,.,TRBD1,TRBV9,TGTGCCAGCAGCGCAACAGGGGGCAACACAGATACGCAGTATTTT,CASSATGGNTDTQYF
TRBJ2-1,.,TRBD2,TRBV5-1,TGCGCCAGCGCCGTAACTAGCGGGATTGTCAATGAGCAGTTCTTC,CASAVTSGIVNEQFF